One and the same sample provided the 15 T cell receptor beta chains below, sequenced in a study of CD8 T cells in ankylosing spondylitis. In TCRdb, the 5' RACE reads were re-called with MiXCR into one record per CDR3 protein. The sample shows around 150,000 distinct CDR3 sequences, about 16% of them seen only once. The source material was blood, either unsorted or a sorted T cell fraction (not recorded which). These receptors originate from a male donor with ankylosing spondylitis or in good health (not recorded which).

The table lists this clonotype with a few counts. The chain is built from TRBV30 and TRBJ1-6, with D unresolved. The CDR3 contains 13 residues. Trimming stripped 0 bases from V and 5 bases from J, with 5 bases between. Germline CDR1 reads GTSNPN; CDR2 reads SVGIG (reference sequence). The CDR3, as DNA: TGTGCCTGGAGTGTGGCAGATAATTCACCCCTCCACTTT. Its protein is CAWSVADNSPLHF.

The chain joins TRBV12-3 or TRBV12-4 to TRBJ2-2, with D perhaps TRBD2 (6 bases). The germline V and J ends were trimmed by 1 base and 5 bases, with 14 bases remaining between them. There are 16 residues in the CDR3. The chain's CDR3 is CASSLGSGRSTGELFF. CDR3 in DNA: TGTGCCAGCAGTTTAGGTAGCGGAAGATCAACCGGGGAGCTGTTTTTT.

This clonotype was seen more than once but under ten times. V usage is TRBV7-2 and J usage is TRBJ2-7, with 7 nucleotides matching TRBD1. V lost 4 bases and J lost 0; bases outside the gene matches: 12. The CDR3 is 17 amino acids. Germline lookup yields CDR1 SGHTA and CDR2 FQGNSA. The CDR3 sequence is CASSSRGTVSNSYEQYF. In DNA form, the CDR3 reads TGTGCCAGCAGCTCAAGGGGGACAGTCTCCAACTCCTACGAGCAGTACTTC.

The CDR3 DNA follows: TGTGCCAGCAACGGAGACCTCGGTAATGGCTACACCTTC. Translating gives CASNGDLGNGYTF. This chain links TRBV28 with TRBJ1-2; D remains ambiguous. This CDR3 has 13 residues. Germline V gene sequence: CDR1 MDHEN, CDR2 SYDVKM. Trimming removed 7 bases from V and 6 bases from J, with 15 bases in between.

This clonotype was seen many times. DNA of the CDR3: TGTGCCAGCAGACCAGATTCCGGGGACGATGGCTACACCTTC. Translating it yields CASRPDSGDDGYTF. The rearrangement uses TRBV27 and TRBJ1-2, with D tentatively TRBD1 (5 bases). Between the trimmed V and J ends, which lost 6 bases and 6 bases, there was a span of 17 bases. This CDR3 has 14 residues. Germline CDR1 and CDR2: MNHEY and SMNVEV (reference sequence).

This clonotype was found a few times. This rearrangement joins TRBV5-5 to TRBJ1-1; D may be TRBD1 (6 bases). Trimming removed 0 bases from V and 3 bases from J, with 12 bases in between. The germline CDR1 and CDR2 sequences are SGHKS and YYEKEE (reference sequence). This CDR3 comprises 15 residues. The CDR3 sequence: CASSLGTSGDTEAFF. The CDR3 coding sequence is TGTGCCAGCAGCTTGGGAACCTCAGGGGACACTGAAGCTTTCTTT.

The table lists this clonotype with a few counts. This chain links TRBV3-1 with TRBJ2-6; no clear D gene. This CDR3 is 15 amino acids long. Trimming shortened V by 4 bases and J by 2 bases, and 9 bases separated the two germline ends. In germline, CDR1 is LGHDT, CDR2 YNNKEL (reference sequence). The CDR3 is CASSRTPPGANVLTF. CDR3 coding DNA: TGTGCCAGCAGCCGAACTCCCCCTGGGGCCAACGTCCTGACTTTC.

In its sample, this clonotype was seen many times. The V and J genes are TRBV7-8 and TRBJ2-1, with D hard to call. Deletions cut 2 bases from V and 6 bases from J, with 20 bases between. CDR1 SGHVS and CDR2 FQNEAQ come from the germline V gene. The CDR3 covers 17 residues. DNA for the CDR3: TGTGCCAGCAGCTTATCGTTTCAGCGAGGCCTCGGCAATGAGCAGTTCTTC. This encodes CASSLSFQRGLGNEQFF. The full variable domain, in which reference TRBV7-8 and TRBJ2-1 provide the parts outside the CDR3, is GAGVSQSPRYKVAKRGQDVALRCDPISGHVSLFWYQQALGQGPEFLTYFQNEAQLDKSGLPSDRFFAERPEGSVSTLKIQRTQQEDSAVYLCASSLSFQRGLGNEQFFGPGTRLTVL.

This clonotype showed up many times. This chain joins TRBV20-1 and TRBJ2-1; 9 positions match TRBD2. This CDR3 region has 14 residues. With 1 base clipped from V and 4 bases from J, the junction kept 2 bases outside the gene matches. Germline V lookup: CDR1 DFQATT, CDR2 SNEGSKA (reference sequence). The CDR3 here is CSARGTSEYNEQFF. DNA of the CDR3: TGCAGTGCTAGAGGGACTAGCGAGTACAATGAGCAGTTCTTC.

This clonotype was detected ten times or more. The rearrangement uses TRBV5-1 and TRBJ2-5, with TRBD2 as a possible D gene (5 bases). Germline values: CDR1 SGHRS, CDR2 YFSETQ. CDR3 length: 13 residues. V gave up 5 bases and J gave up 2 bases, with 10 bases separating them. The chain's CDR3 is CASRRVAQETQYF. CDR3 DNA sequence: TGCGCCAGCAGACGGGTAGCGCAAGAGACCCAGTACTTC. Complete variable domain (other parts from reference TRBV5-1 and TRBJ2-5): KAGVTQTPRYLIKTRGQQVTLSCSPISGHRSVSWYQQTPGQGLQFLFEYFSETQRNKGNFPGRFSGRQFSNSRSEMNVSTLELGDSALYLCASRRVAQETQYFGPGTRLLVL.

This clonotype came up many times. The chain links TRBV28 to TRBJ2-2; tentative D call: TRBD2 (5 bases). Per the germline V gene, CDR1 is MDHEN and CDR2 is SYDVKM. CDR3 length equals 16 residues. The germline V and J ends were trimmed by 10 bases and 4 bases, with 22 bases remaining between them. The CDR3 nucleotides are TGTGCCACATCCCCGTACGGACCCGAGGGCACCGGGGAGCTGTTTTTT. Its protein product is CATSPYGPEGTGELFF.

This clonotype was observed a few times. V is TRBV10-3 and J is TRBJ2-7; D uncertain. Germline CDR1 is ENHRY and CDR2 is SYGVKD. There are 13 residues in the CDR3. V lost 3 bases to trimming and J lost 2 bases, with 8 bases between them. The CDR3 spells CAISDSTAYEQYF. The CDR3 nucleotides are TGTGCCATCAGTGACTCTACCGCCTACGAGCAGTACTTC.

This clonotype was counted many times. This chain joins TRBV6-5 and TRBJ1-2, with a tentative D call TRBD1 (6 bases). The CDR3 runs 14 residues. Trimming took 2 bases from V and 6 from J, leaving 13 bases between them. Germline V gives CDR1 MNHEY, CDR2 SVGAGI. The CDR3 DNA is TGTGCCAGCAGTTACCAAACAGGGAGGGATGGCTACACCTTC. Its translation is CASSYQTGRDGYTF.

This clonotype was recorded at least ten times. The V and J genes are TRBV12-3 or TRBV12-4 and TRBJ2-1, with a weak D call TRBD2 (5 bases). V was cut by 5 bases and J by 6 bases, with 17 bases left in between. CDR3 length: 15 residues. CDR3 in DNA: TGTGCCAGCAGTCCCCAGATATTGGGGAGCAATGAGCAGTTCTTC. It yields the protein CASSPQILGSNEQFF.

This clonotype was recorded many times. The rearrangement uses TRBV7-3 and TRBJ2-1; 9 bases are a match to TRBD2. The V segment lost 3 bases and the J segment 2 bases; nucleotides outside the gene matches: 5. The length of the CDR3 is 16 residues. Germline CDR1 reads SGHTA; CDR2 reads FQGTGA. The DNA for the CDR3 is TGTGCCAGCAGCTTTCTGGCGGGAGGGCCCTACAATGAGCAGTTCTTC. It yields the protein CASSFLAGGPYNEQFF.